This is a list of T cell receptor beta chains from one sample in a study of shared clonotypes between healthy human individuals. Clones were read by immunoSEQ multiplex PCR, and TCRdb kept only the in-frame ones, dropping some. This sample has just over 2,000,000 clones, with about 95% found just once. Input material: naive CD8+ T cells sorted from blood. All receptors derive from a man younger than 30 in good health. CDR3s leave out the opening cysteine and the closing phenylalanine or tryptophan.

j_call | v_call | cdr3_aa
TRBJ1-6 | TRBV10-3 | AISEAGMYNSPLH
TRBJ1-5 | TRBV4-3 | ASSQRTNQPQH
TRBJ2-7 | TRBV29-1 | SVTPGLAGGVEQY
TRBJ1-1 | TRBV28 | ASSPVRGNAEAF
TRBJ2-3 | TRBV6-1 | ASSEKIGGGHSDTQY
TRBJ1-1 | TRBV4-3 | ASSQYVPDTEAF
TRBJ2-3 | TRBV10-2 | ASSPLLGFSTDTQY
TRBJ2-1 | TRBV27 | ASSPGLAGHEQF
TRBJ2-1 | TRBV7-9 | ASSLSSGSTYNEQF
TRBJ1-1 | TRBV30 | AWSVQGDEAF
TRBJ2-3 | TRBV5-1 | ASSEPGGAQGSDTQY
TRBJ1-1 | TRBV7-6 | ASSTGQEIELNTEAF
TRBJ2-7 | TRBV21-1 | ASSKGGSYEQY
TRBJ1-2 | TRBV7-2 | ASSSDSGQGTTFGYT
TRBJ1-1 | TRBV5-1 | ASSYDMNTEAF
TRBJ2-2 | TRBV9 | ASSPEGRQGDGELF
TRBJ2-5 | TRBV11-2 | ASSLDPGWGETQY
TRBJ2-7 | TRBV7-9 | ASSLADHGDRAYEQY
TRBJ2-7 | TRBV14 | ASSQGLEQY
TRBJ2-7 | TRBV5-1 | ASSFGRGPYEQY
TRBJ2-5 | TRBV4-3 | ASSPLLGQETQY
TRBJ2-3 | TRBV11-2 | ASSLGIPTDTQY
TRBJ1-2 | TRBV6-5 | ASSYSAGGLNYGYT
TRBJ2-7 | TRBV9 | ASSGGTSAYEQY
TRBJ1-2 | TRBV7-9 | ASHRDGGRDGYT
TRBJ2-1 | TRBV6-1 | ASSEGRTSGYEQF
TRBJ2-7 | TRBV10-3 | AIREGSHPYEQY
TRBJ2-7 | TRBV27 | ASSLAFTYEQY
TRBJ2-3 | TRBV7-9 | ASSLVGTDTQY
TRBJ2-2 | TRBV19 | ASSTQVLHTGELF
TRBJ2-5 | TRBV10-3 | AISEQLAGDGSETQY